A single sample is the source of the 22 T cell receptor beta chains below, sequenced in a study of cytomegalovirus exposure and HLA in healthy donors. It was with 60 Vbeta and 13 Jbeta primers that the PCR ran. TCRdb keeps only in-frame clones here, not all; method: immunoSEQ multiplex PCR. The sample includes some 130,000 clones, 70% to 85% of them seen just once. The sequencing input was PBMCs. Receptor source: a boy younger than 10 in good health and CMV-seronegative.

The genes are TRBV29-1 and TRBJ2-1; D is undetermined. The CDR3 runs 11 residues. The V end was cut by 4 bases, the J end by 8 bases, with 9 bases between. Germline values: CDR1 SQVTM, CDR2 ANQGSEA. The CDR3 DNA reads as TGCAGCGTTGGGGCTGCGTATGAGCAGTTCTTC. Amino acid sequence: CSVGAAYEQFF.

The V gene is TRBV4-1, the J gene TRBJ2-7; D perhaps matches TRBD1 (5 bases). The CDR3 sequence is 14 residues long. Germline V lookup: CDR1 MGHRA, CDR2 YSYEKL. The ends were cut back, 5 bases at V and 0 bases at J, with 11 bases in the middle. The CDR3 bases are TGCGCCAGCAGCGCCACAGGAAGCTCCTACGAGCAGTACGTC. Amino acids: CASSATGSSYEQYV.

The chain links TRBV6-5 to TRBJ2-7; possible D gene TRBD1, 5 bases. Trimming removed 6 bases from V and 2 bases from J, with 11 bases in between. Germline assignment: CDR1 MNHEY and CDR2 SVGAGI. The CDR3 extends over 13 amino acids. Written as DNA, the CDR3 is TGTGCCAGCAGATCCACAGGTACCTACGAGCAGTACGTC. Protein: CASRSTGTYEQYV.

The J gene is TRBJ2-3, the V gene TRBV11-3; TRBD1 matches 7 bases. The CDR3 is 14 amino acids. Germline lookup yields CDR1 SGHNT and CDR2 YENEEA. The ends lost 5 bases at V and 3 bases at J; junction bases unmatched: 5. CDR3: CASSITGVTDTQYF. For the CDR3, the DNA is TGTGCCAGCAGCATAACAGGGGTGACAGATACGCAGTATTTT.

The chain recombines TRBV4-2 with TRBJ2-7; no reliable D call. Germline assignment: CDR1 LGHNA and CDR2 YNFKEQ. The CDR3 contains 15 residues. Between the trimmed V and J ends, which lost 3 bases and 0 bases, there was a span of 12 bases. Here the CDR3 reads CASSQEQKSSYEQYF. The DNA of the CDR3 is TGTGCCAGCAGCCAGGAACAGAAGAGCTCCTACGAGCAGTACTTC.

The chain combines TRBV15 with TRBJ1-5; no clear D. V lost 0 bases, J lost 5 bases, and 8 bases lay in between. This CDR3 region has 14 residues. Germline assignment: CDR1 LNHNV and CDR2 YYDKDF (reference sequence). In nucleotides, the CDR3 is TGTGCCACCAGCAGAGAGAAGGGAGATCAGCCCCAGCATTTT. The encoded protein is CATSREKGDQPQHF.

The chain carries TRBV11-2 and TRBJ1-2; 7 bases match TRBD1. The CDR3 has 14 residues. The V gene end was trimmed by 5 bases and the J gene end by 6 bases; junction bases not matched to a gene: 9. Germline CDR1 SGHAT, CDR2 FQNNGV. The CDR3 here is CASSPLTGLDGYTF. The CDR3, as DNA: TGTGCCAGCAGCCCACTGACAGGGCTGGATGGCTACACCTTC.

This clone was observed a few times. This chain joins TRBV7-9 and TRBJ1-1, with a tentative D call TRBD1 (6 bases). Per the germline V gene, CDR1 is SEHNR and CDR2 is FQNEAQ (reference sequence). V lost 5 bases and J 4 bases, leaving 20 bases between the germline ends. The CDR3 has 16 residues. CDR3 in amino acids: CASSLRTGGRGTEAFF. The CDR3 DNA reads TGTGCCAGCAGCCTTAGGACGGGGGGGCGGGGCACTGAAGCTTTCTTT. The variable domain in full, with the rest retrieved from reference TRBV7-9 and TRBJ1-1, is DTGVSQNPRHKITKRGQNVTFRCDPISEHNRLYWYRQTLGQGPEFLTYFQNEAQLEKSRLLSDRFSAERPKGSFSTLEIQRTEQGDSAMYLCASSLRTGGRGTEAFFGQGTRLTVV.

For this clone: Germline and junction disagree at one end, which may indicate a read error. The V call is TRBV7-9, the J call TRBJ2-5, with 7 bases matching TRBD2. In germline, CDR1 is SEHNR, CDR2 FQNEAQ (reference sequence). This CDR3 has 16 amino acids. CDR3 amino acids: CSSSLARERVQETQYF. CDR3 DNA: TGTTCCAGCAGCTTAGCGCGGGAGCGGGTCCAAGAGACCCAGTACTTC. The full variable domain, with the rest looked up from reference TRBV7-9 and TRBJ2-5, is DTGVSQNPRHKITKRGQNVTFRCDPISEHNRLYWYRQTLGQGPEFLTYFQNEAQLEKSRLLSDRFSAERPKGSFSTLEIQRTEQGDSAMYLCSSSLARERVQETQYFGPGTRLLVL.

The chain joins TRBV15 to TRBJ2-3, with TRBD1 matching over 7 bases. The V gene's germline CDR1 is LNHNV and CDR2 YYDKDF (reference sequence). V was clipped by 1 base and J by 1 base; unmatched bases: 5. The CDR3 covers 16 residues. In DNA, the CDR3 is TGTGCCACCAGCAGAGTCCCGGGGACAGGCACAGATACGCAGTATTTT. As protein: CATSRVPGTGTDTQYF.

This chain joins TRBV6-4 and TRBJ2-1; 9 bases line up with TRBD2. Germline V lookup: CDR1 MRHNA, CDR2 SNTAGT. Germline trimming cut 3 bases from V and 3 bases from J; bases unmatched to any gene: 6. CDR3 length: 16 residues. The CDR3 DNA sequence: TGTGCCAGCAGTGAGAGGACTAGCGAGGACTACAATGAGCAGTTCTTC. Translating gives CASSERTSEDYNEQFF.

V and J are TRBV6-4 and TRBJ2-1; TRBD2 matches 8 bases. Trimming cost V 0 bases and J 9 bases; bases outside gene matches: 4. Germline V gene sequence: CDR1 MRHNA, CDR2 SNTAGT. This CDR3 has 14 residues. The CDR3 is CASSDSGTSAEQFF. The CDR3 DNA sequence: TGTGCCAGCAGTGACTCTGGGACTAGTGCTGAGCAGTTCTTC.

The V and J genes are TRBV9 and TRBJ1-4; D is ambiguous. The CDR3 contains 15 residues. The V end was cut by 0 bases, the J end by 2 bases, with 8 bases between. Germline CDR1 reads SGDLS; CDR2 reads YYNGEE. Here the CDR3 DNA reads TGTGCCAGCAGCGTAGAGGGAGGGACTAATGAAAAACTGTTTTTT. Its translation is CASSVEGGTNEKLFF. Filled out from reference TRBV9 and TRBJ1-4, the complete variable domain reads DSGVTQTPKHLITATGQRVTLRCSPRSGDLSVYWYQQSLDQGLQFLIQYYNGEERAKGNILERFSAQQFPDLHSELNLSSLELGDSALYFCASSVEGGTNEKLFFGSGTQLSVL.

This clone was found once. CDR3 in amino acids: CASSMGLQETQYF. DNA for the CDR3: TGTGCCAGTAGTATGGGACTACAAGAGACCCAGTACTTC. The chain has TRBV19 and TRBJ2-5, with 7 positions matching TRBD2. Germline CDR1 is LNHDA and CDR2 is SQIVND (reference sequence). Trimming at V came to 3 bases and at J to 2 bases, leaving 0 bases not matched to a gene. The CDR3 spans 13 residues.

The chain recombines TRBV2 with TRBJ2-1; 8 nucleotides match TRBD2. After removal of 8 bases from V and 0 bases from J, the junction contained 12 bases not matched to a gene. Germline V lookup: CDR1 SNHLY, CDR2 FYNNEI. The CDR3 has 17 amino acids. CDR3 in DNA: TGTGCCAGCTATGGCGGGGGGCCCCCAAGCTCCTACAATGAGCAGTTCTTC. Amino acids: CASYGGGPPSSYNEQFF.

On this clone: The junction departs from the called germline gene at one end, perhaps through a read error. CDR3 DNA sequence: TGTGCCGGCAGTAGAGCGGGGGGTACAGATACGCAGTATTTT. It yields the protein CAGSRAGGTDTQYF. The chain combines TRBV6-4 with TRBJ2-3; 9 nucleotides agree with TRBD2. CDR3 length: 14 residues. Germline values: CDR1 MRHNA, CDR2 SNTAGT.

The chain employs TRBV19 and TRBJ1-4; D is ambiguous. V gave up 3 bases and J gave up 7 bases, with 12 bases separating them. Germline V gene sequence: CDR1 LNHDA, CDR2 SQIVND (reference sequence). This CDR3 has 14 residues. CDR3 amino acids: CASSIGVSGEKLFF. CDR3 DNA sequence: TGTGCCAGTAGTATCGGGGTATCGGGTGAAAAACTGTTTTTT.

As concerns this clone: One end of the junction varies from germline; a read error may be responsible. This chain joins TRBV6-1 and TRBJ2-5; 7 bases line up with TRBD1. The CDR3 has 13 residues. Germline CDR1 is MNHNS and CDR2 is SASEGT. The chain's CDR3 is CASSEERDNRGNF. As DNA, the CDR3 is TGTGCCAGCAGTGAAGAAAGAGACAACAGGGGAAACTTC.

This chain connects TRBV6-5 to TRBJ1-2; a possible D gene is TRBD1 (6 bases). Trimming removed 7 bases at V and 2 bases at J, with 14 bases between. Per the germline V gene, CDR1 is MNHEY and CDR2 is SVGAGI. This CDR3 comprises 14 residues. The CDR3 DNA reads TGTGCCAGCACCTCAGGGGCAAAGAACTATGGCTACACCTTC. It encodes CASTSGAKNYGYTF.

The genes are TRBV6-5 and TRBJ2-3, with D possibly TRBD2 on 6 matching bases. From germline, CDR1 is MNHEY and CDR2 SVGAGI. V gave up 8 bases and J gave up 2 bases, with 17 bases separating them. The CDR3 length is 15 residues. The DNA for the CDR3 is TGTGCCAGCGCTCCCCCGGAGGGAAACACAGATACGCAGTATTTT. Its translation is CASAPPEGNTDTQYF.

The CDR3 DNA reads TGTGCCAGTAGCCGAGGGGACAGGGAGTATGGCTACACCTTC. Protein sequence: CASSRGDREYGYTF. The J gene is TRBJ1-2, the V gene TRBV19; 9 positions match TRBD1. J lost 5 bases, V lost 6 bases, and 7 bases had no gene match. The CDR3 consists of 14 residues. CDR1 is LNHDA and CDR2 is SQIVND in the germline V gene (reference sequence).

This clone was seen more than once but under ten times. The V call is TRBV6-1, the J call TRBJ2-7; TRBD2 is a possible D gene (6 bases). The CDR3 has 14 residues. V was pared by 6 bases and J by 3 bases, with 15 bases between. Germline V gene data show CDR1 as MNHNS and CDR2 as SASEGT. In DNA form, the CDR3 reads TGTGCCAGCAGCAAGGCGGGACCGCACTACGAGCAGTACTTC. It codes for CASSKAGPHYEQYF.